The 7 T cell receptor beta chains below were found in one sample sequenced in a study of radiotherapy plus CTLA-4 blockade in lung cancer. TCRdb keeps only in-frame clones here, not all; method: immunoSEQ multiplex PCR. Here the sample spans some 70,000 clones, about 83% being singletons. Sequencing was performed on peripheral blood, taken from a patient treated with radiotherapy plus ipilimumab. The receptors derive from a human donor with non-small cell lung cancer who had a partial response to radiotherapy plus ipilimumab.

This clone was detected only once. This sequence joins TRBV2 and TRBJ2-4, with a weak D call TRBD2 (6 bases). Germline-derived CDR1 and CDR2 are SNHLY and FYNNEI. The CDR3 sequence is 13 residues long. The V end was cut by 3 bases, the J end by 6 bases, with 9 bases between. The CDR3 nucleotides are TGTGCCAGCAGTGAGGCGCGGGGAAACATTCAGTACTTC. Translation gives CASSEARGNIQYF.

V gene TRBV29-1 combines with J gene TRBJ2-1; a weak D match, TRBD2 (5 bases). The ends were cut back, 7 bases at V and 3 bases at J, with 7 bases in the middle. The CDR3 sequence is 11 residues long. The germline gives CDR1 SQVTM, CDR2 ANQGSEA. The CDR3 spells CSGRFYNEQFF. In DNA, the CDR3 is TGCAGCGGGAGGTTCTACAATGAGCAGTTCTTC.

This sequence joins TRBV7-9 and TRBJ2-1; TRBD2 aligns across 14 bases. Germline lookup yields CDR1 SEHNR and CDR2 FQNEAQ (reference sequence). The CDR3 loop spans 17 amino acids. The V gene end was trimmed by 4 bases and the J gene end by 10 bases; junction bases not matched to a gene: 12. The CDR3 here is CASSSQPGLAGVWEQFF. The CDR3 region has the DNA TGTGCCAGCAGCTCCCAACCGGGACTAGCGGGAGTATGGGAGCAGTTCTTC.

This sequence joins TRBV7-9 and TRBJ1-2; TRBD1 matches 7 bases. The trim removed 3 bases at V and 3 bases at J, leaving 4 bases unmatched. The CDR3 length is 14 residues. CDR1 and CDR2 (germline): SEHNR, FQNEAQ (reference sequence). CDR3 region: CASSFQGVDYGYTF. CDR3 sequence (DNA): TGTGCCAGCAGCTTTCAGGGGGTAGACTATGGCTACACCTTC.

V and J are TRBV9 and TRBJ2-7; D possibly corresponds to TRBD2 (6 bases). The germline CDR1 and CDR2 sequences are SGDLS and YYNGEE. Trimming stripped 4 bases from V and 2 bases from J, with 13 bases between. The CDR3 extends over 14 amino acids. The CDR3 DNA reads as TGTGCCAGCAGCCCAGATGGGGGGACCTACGAGCAGTACTTC. Its protein is CASSPDGGTYEQYF.

With regard to this clone: An end of the junction does not agree with germline; a read error may underlie this. The chain couples TRBV6-6 to TRBJ1-1; D unresolved. Germline CDR1 MNHNY, CDR2 SVGAGI (reference sequence). The CDR3 has 13 residues. In nucleotides, the CDR3 is TGTGCCAGCAGTTTAGTACGGAACAGTGAAGCTTTCTTT. This codes for CASSLVRNSEAFF.

This chain connects TRBV4-2 to TRBJ2-7; 9 bases line up with TRBD2. Trimming at V came to 0 bases and at J to 0 bases, leaving 9 bases not matched to a gene. CDR1 and CDR2 (germline): LGHNA, YNFKEQ. This CDR3 has 18 residues. CDR3 bases: TGTGCCAGCAGCCAAGATCACGGGCTAGCGGGATCCTCCTACGAGCAGTACTTC. Protein: CASSQDHGLAGSSYEQYF.